This T cell receptor (beta chain) emerged from a study of control samples from healthy donors and cancer patients. Generated by immunoSEQ multiplex PCR, the TCRdb table keeps only in-frame clones and is missing some. The sample records some 120,000 clones, over 75% being singletons. Unmatched junction bases numbered 17, after V lost 0 bases and J lost 2 bases. This CDR3 has 21 amino acids. Germline CDR1 reads SGHTA; CDR2 reads FQGNSA. Material: blood. This receptor was identified in a man aged 60 to 69 in good health. The V gene is TRBV7-2, the J gene TRBJ2-3; 10 bases are a match to TRBD2. The CDR3 DNA follows: TGTGCCAGCAGCTTAGCGAGGACGGGGCTAGCGGGGGCCCGGGTCACAGATACGCAGTATTTT. It codes for CASSLARTGLAGARVTDTQYF.